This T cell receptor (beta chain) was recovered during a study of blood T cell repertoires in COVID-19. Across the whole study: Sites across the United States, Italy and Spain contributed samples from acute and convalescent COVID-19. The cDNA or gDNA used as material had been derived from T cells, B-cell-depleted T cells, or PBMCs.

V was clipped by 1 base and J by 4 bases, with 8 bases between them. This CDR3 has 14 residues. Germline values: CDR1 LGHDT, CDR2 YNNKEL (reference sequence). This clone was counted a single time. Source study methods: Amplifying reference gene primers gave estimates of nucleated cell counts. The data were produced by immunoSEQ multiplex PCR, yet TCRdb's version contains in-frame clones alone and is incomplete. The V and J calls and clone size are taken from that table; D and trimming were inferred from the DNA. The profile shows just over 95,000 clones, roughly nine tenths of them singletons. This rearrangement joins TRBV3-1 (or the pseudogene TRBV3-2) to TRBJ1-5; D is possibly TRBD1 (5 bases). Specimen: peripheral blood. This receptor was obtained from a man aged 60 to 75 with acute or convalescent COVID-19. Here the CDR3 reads CASSQGQGNQPQHF. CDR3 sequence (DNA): TGTGCCAGCAGCCAAGGGCAGGGAAATCAGCCCCAGCATTTT.